Listed below are T cell receptor beta chains from one sample, sequenced in a study of T cell repertoires in cytomegalovirus infection. For these receptors, no antigen is known. One entry per CDR3 protein, called by TCRdb with MiXCR from the reads. Here the sample spans under 500,000 distinct CDR3 sequences, about 42% being singletons. The material was cultured PBMCs, obtained from culture after CMV antigen stimulation. Source of these receptors: a human donor in good health (CMV status not recorded). Some clones in this sample may be carry-over from other donors' samples. The CDR3 runs from the conserved cysteine through the conserved F or W. A D gene is named only where the DNA matches it firmly. A row's size may be missing; if present it is once, few, many or a size class.

v_call	d_call	clone_size	j_call	cdr3_nt	cdr3_aa
TRBV6-6	NA	once	TRBJ1-1	TGTGCCAGCGGACCCGGGGGGAACACTGAAGCTTTCTTT	CASGPGGNTEAFF
TRBV15	NA	NA	TRBJ2-4	TGTGCCACCAGCAGAGAACAGCGGCACTTAGCCAAAAACATTCAGTACTTC	CATSREQRHLAKNIQYF
TRBV7-2	NA	NA	TRBJ2-7	TGTGCCAGCAGCTTAGATACGGCGAGCTCCTACGAGCAGTACTTC	CASSLDTASSYEQYF
TRBV6-5	NA	few	TRBJ1-4	TGTGCCAGCAGTTACTCGCCCCCGGAAAAACTGTTTTTT	CASSYSPPEKLFF
TRBV7-9	TRBD1	few	TRBJ1-5	TGTGCCAGCAGCTCCCAGGGGGTTCAGCCCCAGCATTTT	CASSSQGVQPQHF
TRBV6-5	TRBD2	few	TRBJ2-7	TGTGCCAGCAGATCTAGCGGGTACCGCTACGAGCAGTACTTC	CASRSSGYRYEQYF
TRBV11-2	NA	few	TRBJ2-3	TGTGCCAGCAGCTCCCTCCGCAAAGGGTCAGATACGCAGTATTTT	CASSSLRKGSDTQYF
TRBV10-3	NA	few	TRBJ1-1	TGTGCCATCAGTGCCAGGAACACTGAAGCTTTCTTT	CAISARNTEAFF
TRBV12-3/TRBV12-4	TRBD1	NA	TRBJ2-3	TGTGCCAGCACCCAGGGACAGGTTAGCACAGATACGCAGTATTTT	CASTQGQVSTDTQYF
TRBV5-5	NA	NA	TRBJ1-2	TGTGCCAGCAGCTTGGTGGGAGCGAACTATGGCTACACCTTC	CASSLVGANYGYTF
TRBV7-2	TRBD2	once	TRBJ2-1	TGTGCCAGCAGCTTCGGCGGGAGGGGTGAGCAGTTCTTC	CASSFGGRGEQFF
TRBV5-4	TRBD2	few	TRBJ2-5	TGTGCCAGCAGCTTGGCTAGCGGGAGGGGAGGGTTGGAGACCCAGTACTTC	CASSLASGRGGLETQYF
TRBV2	NA	few	TRBJ2-7	TGTGCCAGCACTGTGGGCAGTCCCTACGAGCAGTACTTC	CASTVGSPYEQYF
TRBV4-3	NA	NA	TRBJ2-1	TGCGCCAGCAGCCAGAGTCCCCCGGGAGCCTACAATGAGCAGTTCTTC	CASSQSPPGAYNEQFF
TRBV27	NA	NA	TRBJ2-1	TGTGCCAGCACAGGGGCGTCCTACAATGAGCAGTTCTTC	CASTGASYNEQFF
TRBV6-1	TRBD1	NA	TRBJ1-6	TGTGCCAGCAGGGAGACAGGGGGTTCACCCCTCCACTTT	CASRETGGSPLHF
TRBV12-3/TRBV12-4	NA	few	TRBJ2-5	TGTGCCAGCAGCCCAGGGGTCTCCGAGACCCAGTACTTC	CASSPGVSETQYF
TRBV6-1	NA	NA	TRBJ1-1	TGTGCCAGCAGTTCGCAGGGAGGGTACACTGAAGCTTTCTTT	CASSSQGGYTEAFF